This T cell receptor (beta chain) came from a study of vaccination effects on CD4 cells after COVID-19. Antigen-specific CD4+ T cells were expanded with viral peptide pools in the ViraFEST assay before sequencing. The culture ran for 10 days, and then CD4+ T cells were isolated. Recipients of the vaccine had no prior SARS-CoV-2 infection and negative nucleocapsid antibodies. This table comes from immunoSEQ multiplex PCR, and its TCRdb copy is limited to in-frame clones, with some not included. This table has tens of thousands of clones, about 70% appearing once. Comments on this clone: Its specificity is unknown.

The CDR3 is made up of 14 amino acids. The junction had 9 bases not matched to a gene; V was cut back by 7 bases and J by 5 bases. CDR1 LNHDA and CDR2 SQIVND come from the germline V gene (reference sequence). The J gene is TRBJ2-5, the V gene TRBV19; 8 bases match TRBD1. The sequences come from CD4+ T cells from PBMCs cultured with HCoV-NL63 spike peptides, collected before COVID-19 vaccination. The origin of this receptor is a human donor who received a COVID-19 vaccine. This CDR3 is CASKPPGGIETQYF. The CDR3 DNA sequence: TGTGCCAGTAAGCCCCCAGGGGGCATTGAGACCCAGTACTTC.